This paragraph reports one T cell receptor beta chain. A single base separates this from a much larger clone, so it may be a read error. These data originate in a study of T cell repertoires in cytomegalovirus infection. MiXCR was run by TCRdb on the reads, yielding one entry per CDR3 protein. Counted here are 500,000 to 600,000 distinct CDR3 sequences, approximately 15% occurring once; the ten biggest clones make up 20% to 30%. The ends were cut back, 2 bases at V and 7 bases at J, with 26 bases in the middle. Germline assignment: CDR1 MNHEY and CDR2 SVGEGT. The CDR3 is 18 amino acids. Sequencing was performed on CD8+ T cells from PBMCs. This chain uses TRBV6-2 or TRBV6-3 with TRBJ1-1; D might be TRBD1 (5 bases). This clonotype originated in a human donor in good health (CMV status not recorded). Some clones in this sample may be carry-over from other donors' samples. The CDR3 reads CASSYETGTPMLESEAFF. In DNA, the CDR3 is TGTGCCAGCAGTTACGAAACTGGGACGCCTATGTTGGAGAGTGAAGCTTTCTTT.